One sample yielded the 17 T cell receptor beta chains listed below, sequenced in a study of blood T cell repertoires in COVID-19. Some clones are missing from TCRdb's copy, which holds only in-frame ones; the method was immunoSEQ multiplex PCR. The sample contains 150,000 to 180,000 clones, around 84% of which appear only once. Sequencing input: peripheral blood. The receptors originated from an elderly man with acute or convalescent COVID-19.

The V call is TRBV19, the J call TRBJ1-5; 8 bases map to TRBD1. The CDR3 extends over 15 amino acids. Germline V gene sequence: CDR1 LNHDA, CDR2 SQIVND (reference sequence). V lost 4 bases and J lost 0; bases outside the gene matches: 2. CDR3 region: CASSRDRNSNQPQHF. CDR3 bases: TGTGCCAGTAGTAGGGACAGGAATAGCAATCAGCCCCAGCATTTT.

The V gene is TRBV5-1, the J gene TRBJ1-2; D remains ambiguous. The CDR3 has 12 residues. Germline values: CDR1 SGHRS, CDR2 YFSETQ. V lost 0 bases, J lost 4 bases, and 4 bases lay in between. In nucleotides, the CDR3 is TGCGCCAGCAGCTTGGACAGCTATGGCTACACCTTC. Translated: CASSLDSYGYTF.

The J gene is TRBJ2-2, the V gene TRBV4-1, with D perhaps matching TRBD2 (6 bases). CDR3 length equals 14 residues. Trimming stripped 0 bases from V and 12 bases from J, with 14 bases between. Germline V gene lookup returns CDR1 MGHRA and CDR2 YSYEKL. CDR3 sequence: CASSQDLRGNKLFF. The DNA of the CDR3 is TGCGCCAGCAGCCAAGATTTGCGGGGTAATAAGCTGTTTTTT.

The gene calls are TRBV5-5 and TRBJ1-6; D is possibly TRBD1 (6 bases). Germline-derived CDR1 and CDR2 are SGHKS and YYEKEE (reference sequence). CDR3 size: 15 residues. The V end lost 3 bases, the J end lost 8 bases, and 15 bases lay between the germline ends. CDR3 loop: CASSSGQSLHSPLHF. DNA for the CDR3: TGTGCCAGCAGCTCAGGACAGAGCCTCCATTCACCCCTCCACTTT.

This clone was found once. The V and J genes are TRBV3-1 (or the pseudogene TRBV3-2) and TRBJ2-2; D is unresolved. This CDR3 contains 10 residues. CDR1 is LGHDT, CDR2 YNNKEL, per germline (reference sequence). CDR3 DNA sequence: TGTGCTACCGGCACCGGGGAGCTGTTTTTT. It codes for CATGTGELFF.

This chain links TRBV3-1 (or the pseudogene TRBV3-2) with TRBJ1-2, with a possible D match to TRBD1 (6 bases). Between the trimmed V and J ends, which lost 0 bases and 10 bases, there was a span of 15 bases. The CDR3 is 14 amino acids. CDR1 and CDR2 (germline): LGHDT, YNNKEL (reference sequence). CDR3 residues: CASSQDGGAGFYTF. CDR3 sequence (DNA): TGTGCCAGCAGCCAAGATGGGGGCGCAGGGTTCTACACCTTC.

This clone was counted a single time. The genes are TRBV19 and TRBJ1-2; tentative D call: TRBD1 (6 bases). With 6 bases removed from V and 3 bases from J, the gap between germline ends came to 14 bases. Germline V gene lookup returns CDR1 LNHDA and CDR2 SQIVND (reference sequence). This CDR3 is built from 14 residues. The CDR3 region has the DNA TGTGCCAGTAGACAGGGTCAAGCAGACTATGGCTACACCTTC. The encoded protein is CASRQGQADYGYTF.

This clone was observed a handful of times. Other DNA sequences in the sample encode the same CDR3. The chain recombines TRBV3-1 (or the pseudogene TRBV3-2) with TRBJ2-1, with 7 nucleotides matching TRBD2. In germline, CDR1 is LGHDT, CDR2 YNNKEL (reference sequence). This CDR3 has 15 amino acids. Germline trimming cut 1 base from V and 7 bases from J; bases unmatched to any gene: 7. The CDR3, as DNA: TGTGCCAGCAGCCAAGCTAGCGGAGGTGGTAATGAGCAGTTCTTC. Its translation is CASSQASGGGNEQFF.

This clone was detected only once. The chain combines TRBV7-9 with TRBJ2-3; unclear D gene. Trimming took off 1 base at V and 2 bases at J, with 13 bases between the two ends. The length of the CDR3 is 16 residues. Germline loops: CDR1 SEHNR, CDR2 FQNEAQ (reference sequence). CDR3 sequence (DNA): TGTGCCAGCAGCTTAGGCTTGGTCGGGTCCACAGATACGCAGTATTTT. This sequence encodes CASSLGLVGSTDTQYF.

The rearrangement links TRBV3-1 (or the pseudogene TRBV3-2) to TRBJ2-2; 11 bases match TRBD2. Germline CDR1 LGHDT, CDR2 YNNKEL (reference sequence). CDR3 size: 14 residues. The J segment lost 5 bases and the V segment lost 8 bases, leaving 4 bases of the junction unmatched. The DNA for the CDR3 is TGTGCCAGCGAGAGACTAGCGGGGACCGGGGAGCTGTTTTTT. Its protein is CASERLAGTGELFF.

V is TRBV19 and J is TRBJ1-5; possible D gene TRBD1, 6 bases. V was trimmed by 8 bases and J by 8 bases, leaving 16 bases between them. The CDR3 contains 13 residues. Germline loops: CDR1 LNHDA, CDR2 SQIVND (reference sequence). The DNA for the CDR3 is TGTGCCAGTCAGAGGAGGCCAGGGGAGCCCCAGCATTTT. Protein: CASQRRPGEPQHF.

V usage is TRBV19 and J usage is TRBJ2-7; possible D gene TRBD1, 6 bases. V was clipped by 4 bases and J by 0 bases, with 13 bases between them. The germline gives CDR1 LNHDA, CDR2 SQIVND (reference sequence). This CDR3 contains 15 residues. CDR3 region: CASSNYPDSSYEQYF. CDR3 in DNA: TGTGCCAGTAGTAATTACCCGGACAGCTCCTACGAGCAGTACTTC.

This clone was seen many times. The chain joins TRBV5-5 to TRBJ1-1; no clear D. V lost 3 bases and J lost 3, with 9 bases in between. The germline CDR1 and CDR2 sequences are SGHKS and YYEKEE (reference sequence). The CDR3 sequence is 13 residues long. CDR3 amino acids: CASSWVRDTEAFF. The CDR3 DNA sequence: TGTGCCAGCAGCTGGGTGAGGGACACTGAAGCTTTCTTT.

CDR3 nucleotide sequence: TGTGCCAGCAGTTTAGCTGGCAGGTATGGCTACACCTTC. Amino acid sequence: CASSLAGRYGYTF. The V gene is TRBV12-3 or TRBV12-4, the J gene TRBJ1-2; D remains ambiguous. The CDR3 extends over 13 amino acids. Trimming pared 0 bases from V and 5 bases from J, leaving 7 bases between.

The V and J genes are TRBV5-1 and TRBJ2-2, with a weak D call TRBD1 (5 bases). V shed 0 bases and J shed 7 bases, with 10 bases lying between them. CDR1 and CDR2 (germline): SGHRS, YFSETQ. The CDR3 totals 14 residues. In nucleotides, the CDR3 is TGCGCCAGCAGCTTGGTTCAGGGTAGCGGGGAGCTGTTTTTT. This sequence encodes CASSLVQGSGELFF.

V usage is TRBV9 and J usage is TRBJ2-1; no reliable D call. V was clipped by 3 bases and J by 4 bases, with 14 bases between them. CDR3 length: 15 amino acids. Germline assignment: CDR1 SGDLS and CDR2 YYNGEE. CDR3 bases: TGTGCCAGCAGCGCCCAGGCCGGTACTTACAATGAGCAGTTCTTC. Its protein is CASSAQAGTYNEQFF.

The J gene is TRBJ2-3, the V gene TRBV5-1, with D possibly being TRBD2 (6 bases). CDR3 length: 15 residues. Germline V lookup: CDR1 SGHRS, CDR2 YFSETQ. The V and J ends lost 4 bases and 2 bases respectively, with 14 bases between them. CDR3 sequence (DNA): TGCGCCAGCAGCCCAGGACTATTAACCACAGATACGCAGTATTTT. This codes for CASSPGLLTTDTQYF. The full variable domain, with the rest looked up from reference TRBV5-1 and TRBJ2-3, is KAGVTQTPRYLIKTRGQQVTLSCSPISGHRSVSWYQQTPGQGLQFLFEYFSETQRNKGNFPGRFSGRQFSNSRSEMNVSTLELGDSALYLCASSPGLLTTDTQYFGPGTRLTVL.